This T cell receptor (beta chain) was obtained from a study of OX40 agonist ivuxolimab in advanced cancers. Study-wide background: Dose-escalation patients suffered from hepatocellular carcinoma, melanoma, renal cell or head and neck cancer. Whole-study findings and limits: Averaged across samples, CD8+ T cells carried more expanded clones than CD4+ did. The study did not work out the antigen specificity of the expanded peripheral T cells.

For this clone: What it binds is unknown.

The assay was immunoSEQ multiplex PCR, and TCRdb's table has in-frame clones only and misses some. The sample holds some 83,000 clones; approximately 91% are singletons and the top ten take around 0.7%. V lost 1 base to trimming and J lost 0 bases; unmatched junction nucleotides: 10. This CDR3 region has 18 residues. The germline V gene has CDR1 ENHRY and CDR2 SYGVKD. This clonotype was obtained from an adult with an advanced solid tumor such as melanoma, head and neck, liver or kidney cancer. Specimen: CD4+ or CD8+ T cells sorted from blood, collected in a trial of the OX40 agonist ivuxolimab. This chain joins TRBV10-3 and TRBJ2-3, with TRBD2 matching over 7 bases. This CDR3 reads CAISELRVSGASTDTQYF. In DNA, the CDR3 is TGTGCCATCAGTGAGTTACGCGTCAGCGGGGCTAGCACAGATACGCAGTATTTT.